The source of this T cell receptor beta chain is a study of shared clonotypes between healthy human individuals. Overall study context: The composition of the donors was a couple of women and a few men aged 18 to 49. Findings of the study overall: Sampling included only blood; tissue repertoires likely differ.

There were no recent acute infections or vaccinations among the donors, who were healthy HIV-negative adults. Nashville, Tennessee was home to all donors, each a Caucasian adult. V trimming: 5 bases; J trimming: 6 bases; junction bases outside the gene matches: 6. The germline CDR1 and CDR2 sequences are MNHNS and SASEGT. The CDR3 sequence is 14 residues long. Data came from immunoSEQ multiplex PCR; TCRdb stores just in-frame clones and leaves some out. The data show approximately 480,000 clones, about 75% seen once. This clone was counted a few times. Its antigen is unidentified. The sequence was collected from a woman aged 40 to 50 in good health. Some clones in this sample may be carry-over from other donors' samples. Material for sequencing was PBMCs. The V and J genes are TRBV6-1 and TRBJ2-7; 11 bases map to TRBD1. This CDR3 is CASSPRTGGFEQYF. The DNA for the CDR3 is TGTGCCAGCAGTCCTCGGACAGGGGGCTTCGAGCAGTACTTC.